What follows describes a single T cell receptor beta chain. Authors' methods: For nucleated cells, counts were estimated from reference gene primer amplification. Assay used: immunoSEQ multiplex PCR; TCRdb lists only in-frame clones, some missing. That table supplies the V and J calls and clone size; D and trimming were determined from the DNA. Of approximately 59,000 clones in the sample, around 80% are singletons; the top ten hold 15% to 19%. CDR1 is SGDLS, CDR2 YYNGEE, per germline. V lost 3 bases to trimming and J lost 10 bases; unmatched junction nucleotides: 10. The CDR3 length is 15 residues. This specimen belongs to a study of blood T cell repertoires in COVID-19. Study-wide background: Both acute and convalescent COVID-19 samples were obtained from the United States, Italy and Spain. T cells, B-cell-depleted T cells, or PBMCs supplied cDNA or gDNA.

The sequencing input was peripheral blood. The clonotype was recovered from an elderly man with acute or convalescent COVID-19. The chain uses TRBV9 and TRBJ2-1; 10 nucleotides align to TRBD2. CDR3 amino acids: CASSAITSGIGEQFF. CDR3 sequence (DNA): TGTGCCAGCAGCGCCATCACTAGCGGGATAGGGGAGCAGTTCTTC.